This T cell receptor beta chain was captured in a study of cytomegalovirus exposure and HLA in healthy donors. Per the germline V gene, CDR1 is KGHSH and CDR2 is LQKENI. V shed 1 base and J 0 bases; nucleotides not matched to a gene: 5. The CDR3 consists of 17 residues. The donors belonged to the roughly 120-subject validation cohort, separate from the approximately 670-subject first cohort. Sequencing was performed with immunoSEQ multiplex PCR; in TCRdb, only in-frame clones are kept and a portion is missing. The table lists approximately 200,000 clones, approximately 88% of them singletons, with over 5.5% in the top ten.

V gene TRBV18 combines with J gene TRBJ2-7, with 11 bases lining up with TRBD2. Input material: PBMCs. The receptor was isolated from a man aged 18 to 30 in good health and CMV-seropositive. CDR3 protein: CASSPRTGTSGSYEQYF. CDR3 DNA: TGTGCCAGCTCACCACGCACAGGGACTAGCGGCTCCTACGAGCAGTACTTC.